This T cell receptor (beta chain) came from a study of blood T cell repertoires in COVID-19. Study as a whole: Sites across the United States, Italy and Spain contributed samples from acute and convalescent COVID-19.

Germline values: CDR1 PRHDT, CDR2 FYEKMQ (reference sequence). This CDR3 contains 17 residues. V shed 4 bases and J 7 bases; nucleotides not matched to a gene: 13. Clones were read by immunoSEQ multiplex PCR, and TCRdb kept only the in-frame ones, dropping some. The data show around 270,000 clones, about 90% seen once. What was sequenced was peripheral blood. J is TRBJ1-6 and V is TRBV13; 7 bases agree with TRBD1. The clonotype comes from a woman aged 45-60 years with acute or convalescent COVID-19. CDR3 residues: CASSSLGATGPNSPLHF. CDR3 in DNA: TGTGCCAGCAGCTCCCTAGGGGCGACAGGGCCGAATTCACCCCTCCACTTT.